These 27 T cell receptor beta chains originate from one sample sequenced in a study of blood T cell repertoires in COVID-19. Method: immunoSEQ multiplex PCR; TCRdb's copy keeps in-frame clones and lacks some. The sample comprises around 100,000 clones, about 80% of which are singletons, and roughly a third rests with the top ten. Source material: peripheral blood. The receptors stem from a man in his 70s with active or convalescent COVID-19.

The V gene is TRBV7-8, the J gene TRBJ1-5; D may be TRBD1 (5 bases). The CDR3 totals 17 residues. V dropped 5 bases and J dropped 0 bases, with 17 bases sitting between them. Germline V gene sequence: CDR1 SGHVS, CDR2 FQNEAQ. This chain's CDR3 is CASSPSSHRYSNQPQHF. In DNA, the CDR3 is TGTGCCAGCAGCCCCTCCTCCCACAGGTATAGCAATCAGCCCCAGCATTTT.

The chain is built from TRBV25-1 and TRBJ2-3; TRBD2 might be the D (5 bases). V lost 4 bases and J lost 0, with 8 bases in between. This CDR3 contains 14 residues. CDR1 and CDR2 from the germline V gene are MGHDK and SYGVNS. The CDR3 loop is CASSASRSTDTQYF. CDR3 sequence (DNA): TGTGCCAGCAGTGCTAGCAGAAGCACAGATACGCAGTATTTT.

CDR3 in DNA: TGTGCCAGCAGTTACAACTATAACACCGGGGAGCTGTTTTTT. Translated: CASSYNYNTGELFF. This rearrangement joins TRBV6-2 or TRBV6-3 to TRBJ2-2; D is ambiguous. The CDR3 runs 14 residues. V was trimmed by 2 bases and J by 2 bases, leaving 6 bases between them. CDR1 is MNHEY and CDR2 is SVGEGT in the germline V gene.

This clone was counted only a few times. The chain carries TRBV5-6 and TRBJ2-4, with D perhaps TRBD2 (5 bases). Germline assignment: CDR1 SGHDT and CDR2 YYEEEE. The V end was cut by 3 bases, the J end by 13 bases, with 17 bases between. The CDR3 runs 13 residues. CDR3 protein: CASSWTGSGEQYF. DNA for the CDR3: TGTGCCAGCAGCTGGACCGGATCCGGGGAGCAGTACTTC.

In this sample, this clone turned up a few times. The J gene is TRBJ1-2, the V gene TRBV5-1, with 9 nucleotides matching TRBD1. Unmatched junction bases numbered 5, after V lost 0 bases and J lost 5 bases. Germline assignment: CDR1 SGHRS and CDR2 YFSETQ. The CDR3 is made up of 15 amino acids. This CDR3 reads CASSLAFGQGYGYTF. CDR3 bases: TGCGCCAGCAGCTTGGCTTTTGGACAGGGGTATGGCTACACCTTC.

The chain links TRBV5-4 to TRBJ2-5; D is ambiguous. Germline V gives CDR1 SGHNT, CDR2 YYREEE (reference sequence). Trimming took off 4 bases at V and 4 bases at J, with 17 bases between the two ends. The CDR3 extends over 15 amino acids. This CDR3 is CASSPTQDLSETQYF. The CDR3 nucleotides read TGTGCCAGCAGCCCGACGCAGGATCTCTCAGAGACCCAGTACTTC.

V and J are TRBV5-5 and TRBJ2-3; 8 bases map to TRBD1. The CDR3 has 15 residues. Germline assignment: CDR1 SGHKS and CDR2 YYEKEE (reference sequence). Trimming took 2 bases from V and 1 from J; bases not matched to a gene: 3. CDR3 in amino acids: CASSFQGAGTDTQYF. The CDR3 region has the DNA TGTGCCAGCAGCTTCCAGGGGGCGGGCACAGATACGCAGTATTTT.

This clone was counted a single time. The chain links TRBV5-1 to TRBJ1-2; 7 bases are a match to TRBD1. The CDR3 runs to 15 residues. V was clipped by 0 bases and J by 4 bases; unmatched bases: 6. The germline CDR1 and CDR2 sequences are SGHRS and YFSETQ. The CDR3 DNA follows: TGCGCCAGCAGCTTGGAGGGACAGTTAAGCTATGGCTACACCTTC. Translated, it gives CASSLEGQLSYGYTF.

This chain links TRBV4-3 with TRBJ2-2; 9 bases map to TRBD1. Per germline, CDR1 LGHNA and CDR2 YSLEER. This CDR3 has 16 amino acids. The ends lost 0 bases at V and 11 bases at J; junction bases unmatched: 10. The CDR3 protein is CASSQDHTGGIFELFF. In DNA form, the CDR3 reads TGCGCCAGCAGCCAAGATCACACAGGGGGCATCTTTGAGCTGTTTTTT.

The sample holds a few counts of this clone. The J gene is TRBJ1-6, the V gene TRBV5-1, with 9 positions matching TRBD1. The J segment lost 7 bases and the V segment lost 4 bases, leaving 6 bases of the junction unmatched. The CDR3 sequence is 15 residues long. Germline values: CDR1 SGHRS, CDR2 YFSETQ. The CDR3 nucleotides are TGCGCCAGCAGCCCAAGACAGGGGGAGAATTCACCCCTCCACTTT. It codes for CASSPRQGENSPLHF.

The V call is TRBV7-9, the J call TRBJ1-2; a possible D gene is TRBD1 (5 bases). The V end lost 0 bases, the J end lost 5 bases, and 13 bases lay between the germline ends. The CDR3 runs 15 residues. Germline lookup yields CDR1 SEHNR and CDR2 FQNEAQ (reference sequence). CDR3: CASSLASPGGYGYTF. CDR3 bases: TGTGCCAGCAGCTTAGCGTCGCCGGGGGGGTATGGCTACACCTTC.

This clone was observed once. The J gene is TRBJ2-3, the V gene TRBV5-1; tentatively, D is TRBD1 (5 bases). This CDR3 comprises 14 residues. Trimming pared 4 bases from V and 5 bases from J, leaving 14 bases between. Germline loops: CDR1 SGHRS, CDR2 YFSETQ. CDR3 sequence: CASSKGREIDTQYF. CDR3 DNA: TGCGCCAGCAGCAAGGGCAGGGAAATAGATACGCAGTATTTT. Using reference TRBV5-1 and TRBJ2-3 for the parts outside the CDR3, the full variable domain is KAGVTQTPRYLIKTRGQQVTLSCSPISGHRSVSWYQQTPGQGLQFLFEYFSETQRNKGNFPGRFSGRQFSNSRSEMNVSTLELGDSALYLCASSKGREIDTQYFGPGTRLTVL.

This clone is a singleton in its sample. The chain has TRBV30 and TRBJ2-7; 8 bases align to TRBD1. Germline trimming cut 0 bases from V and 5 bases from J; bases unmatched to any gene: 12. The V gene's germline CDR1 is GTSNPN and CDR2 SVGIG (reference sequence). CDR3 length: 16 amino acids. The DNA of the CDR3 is TGTGCCTGGAGTGTAACCCCTGGCAGGGGGCAAGACGAGCAGTACTTC. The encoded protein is CAWSVTPGRGQDEQYF. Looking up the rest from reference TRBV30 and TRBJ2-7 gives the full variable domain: SQTIHQWPATLVQPVGSPLSLECTVEGTSNPNLYWYRQAAGRGLQLLFYSVGIGQISSEVPQNLSASRPQDRQFILSSKKLLLSDSGFYLCAWSVTPGRGQDEQYFGPGTRLTVT.

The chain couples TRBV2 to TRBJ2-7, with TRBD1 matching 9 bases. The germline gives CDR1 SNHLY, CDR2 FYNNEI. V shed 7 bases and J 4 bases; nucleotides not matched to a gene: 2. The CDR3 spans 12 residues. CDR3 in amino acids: CASKGQGYEQYF. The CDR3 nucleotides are TGTGCCAGCAAAGGACAGGGGTACGAGCAGTACTTC.

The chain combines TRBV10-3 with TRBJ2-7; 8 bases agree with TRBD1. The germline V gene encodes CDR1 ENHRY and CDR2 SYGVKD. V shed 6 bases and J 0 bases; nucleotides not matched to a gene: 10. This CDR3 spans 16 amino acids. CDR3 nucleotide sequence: TGTGCCATCAGAGCATCAGGACAGGGCAGCTCCTACGAGCAGTACTTC. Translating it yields CAIRASGQGSSYEQYF.

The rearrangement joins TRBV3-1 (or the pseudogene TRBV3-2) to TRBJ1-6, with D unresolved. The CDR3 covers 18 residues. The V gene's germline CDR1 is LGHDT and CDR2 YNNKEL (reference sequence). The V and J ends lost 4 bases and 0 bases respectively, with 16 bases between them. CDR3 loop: CASSPSPFLASYNSPLHF. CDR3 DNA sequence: TGTGCCAGCAGCCCATCCCCCTTTTTAGCCTCCTATAATTCACCCCTCCACTTT.

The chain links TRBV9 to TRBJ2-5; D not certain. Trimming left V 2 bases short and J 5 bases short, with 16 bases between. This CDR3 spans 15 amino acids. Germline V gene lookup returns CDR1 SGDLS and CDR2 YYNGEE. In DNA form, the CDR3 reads TGTGCCAGCAGCGTTTCAGCGCATGCTCGCGAGACCCAGTACTTC. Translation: CASSVSAHARETQYF.

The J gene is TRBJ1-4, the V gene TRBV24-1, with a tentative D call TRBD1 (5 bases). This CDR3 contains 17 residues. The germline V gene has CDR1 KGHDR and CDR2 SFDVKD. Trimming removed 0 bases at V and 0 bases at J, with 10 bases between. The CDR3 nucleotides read TGTGCCACCAGTGATTTGCGACAGTCTTCAACTAATGAAAAACTGTTTTTT. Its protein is CATSDLRQSSTNEKLFF.

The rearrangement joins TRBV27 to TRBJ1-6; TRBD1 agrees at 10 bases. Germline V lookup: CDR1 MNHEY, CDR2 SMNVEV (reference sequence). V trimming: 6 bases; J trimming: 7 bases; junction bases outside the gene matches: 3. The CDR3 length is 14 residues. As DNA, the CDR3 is TGTGCCAGCAGACAGGGACAGGGGAATTCACCCCTCCACTTT. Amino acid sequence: CASRQGQGNSPLHF.

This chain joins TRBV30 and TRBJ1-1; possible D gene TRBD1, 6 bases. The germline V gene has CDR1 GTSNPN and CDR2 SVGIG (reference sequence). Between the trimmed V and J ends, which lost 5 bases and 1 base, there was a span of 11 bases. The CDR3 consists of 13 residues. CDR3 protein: CAWQGQTNTEAFF. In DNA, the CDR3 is TGTGCCTGGCAAGGACAGACGAACACTGAAGCTTTCTTT. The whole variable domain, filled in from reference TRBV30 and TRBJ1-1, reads SQTIHQWPATLVQPVGSPLSLECTVEGTSNPNLYWYRQAAGRGLQLLFYSVGIGQISSEVPQNLSASRPQDRQFILSSKKLLLSDSGFYLCAWQGQTNTEAFFGQGTRLTVV.

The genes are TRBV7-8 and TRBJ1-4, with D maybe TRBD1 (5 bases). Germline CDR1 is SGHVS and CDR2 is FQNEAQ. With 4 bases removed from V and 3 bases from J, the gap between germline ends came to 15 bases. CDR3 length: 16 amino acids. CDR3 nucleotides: TGTGCCAGCAGCTGGGGGGACTGGGACTCTAATGAAAAACTGTTTTTT. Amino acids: CASSWGDWDSNEKLFF. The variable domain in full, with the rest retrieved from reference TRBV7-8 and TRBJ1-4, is GAGVSQSPRYKVAKRGQDVALRCDPISGHVSLFWYQQALGQGPEFLTYFQNEAQLDKSGLPSDRFFAERPEGSVSTLKIQRTQQEDSAVYLCASSWGDWDSNEKLFFGSGTQLSVL.

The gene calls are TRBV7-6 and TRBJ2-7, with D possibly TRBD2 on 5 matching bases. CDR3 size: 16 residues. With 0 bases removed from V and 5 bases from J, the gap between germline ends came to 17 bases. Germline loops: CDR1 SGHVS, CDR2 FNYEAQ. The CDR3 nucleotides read TGTGCCAGCAGCTTAGCAGGGAGCGGTCCAGGTCACGAGCAGTACTTC. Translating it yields CASSLAGSGPGHEQYF.

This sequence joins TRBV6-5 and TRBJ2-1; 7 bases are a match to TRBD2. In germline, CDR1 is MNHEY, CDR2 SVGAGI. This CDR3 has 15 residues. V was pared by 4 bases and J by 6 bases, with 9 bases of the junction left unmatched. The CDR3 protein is CASSFRTSGGNEQFF. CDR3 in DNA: TGTGCCAGCAGTTTTAGGACATCGGGAGGCAATGAGCAGTTCTTC.

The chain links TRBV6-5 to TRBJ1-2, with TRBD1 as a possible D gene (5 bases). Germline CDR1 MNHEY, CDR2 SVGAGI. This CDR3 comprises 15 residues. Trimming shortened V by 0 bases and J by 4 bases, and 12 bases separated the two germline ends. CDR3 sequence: CASSYSWGGGYGYTF. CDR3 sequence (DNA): TGTGCCAGCAGTTACTCGTGGGGGGGTGGCTATGGCTACACCTTC.

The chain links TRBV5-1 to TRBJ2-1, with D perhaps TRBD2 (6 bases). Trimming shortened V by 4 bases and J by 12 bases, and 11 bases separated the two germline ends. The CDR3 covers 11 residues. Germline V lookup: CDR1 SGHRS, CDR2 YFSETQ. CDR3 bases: TGCGCCAGCAGCACCCGGGACTTGCAGTTCTTC. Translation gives CASSTRDLQFF.

CDR3 region: CAISSGESTNTEAFF. The CDR3 region has the DNA TGTGCCATCAGCTCAGGTGAGTCAACGAACACTGAAGCTTTCTTT. V gene TRBV10-3 combines with J gene TRBJ1-1; D is unresolved. V lost 6 bases, J lost 1 base, and 15 bases lay in between. Looked up from germline, CDR1 is ENHRY and CDR2 is SYGVKD. The CDR3 consists of 15 residues.

CDR3 in DNA: TGTGCCAGGAGCTATTCGACCGGGGAGCTGTTTTTT. Its translation is CARSYSTGELFF. The chain couples TRBV21-1 to TRBJ2-2; TRBD2 reflects the table's D call only, with no check against the DNA. TRBV21-1 represents a pseudogene. The CDR3 consists of 12 residues.